This T cell receptor beta chain was identified during a study of low-dose radiotherapy and immunotherapy resistance in tumors. Study-level background: Every 2 weeks, cohort 1 got 0.5 Gy, reaching 6.5 Gy to the planning target volume. Oral aspirin at 300 mg was taken daily by patients for four cycles, beginning on cycle 1 day 1. Intravenous administration to patients comprised nivolumab at 240 mg every two weeks and ipilimumab at 1 mg/kg every six weeks.

Covering alpha and beta chains, TRAV- and TRBV-specific primers were used for the first-strand cDNA. TCR amplification used roughly 21 PCR cycles, a constant-region primer and a V-primer adapter. MiXCR, applied by TCRdb to the reads, yields one record per CDR3 protein. The data show 80,000 or so distinct CDR3 sequences, 15% to 20% seen once. Time point in this sample: after trial treatment. The treatment is: LDRT plus nivolumab, ipilimumab, low-dose cyclophosphamide and aspirin (RACIN trial). Donors, who were enrolled in a single-arm phase I dose-escalation trial, received nivolumab, ipilimumab, aspirin, low-dose cyclophosphamide and low-dose radiotherapy. Germline lookup yields CDR1 MDHEN and CDR2 SYDVKM. CDR3 length equals 16 residues. Deletions cut 6 bases from V and 0 bases from J, with 15 bases between. Ten or more counts support this clonotype.

The chain has TRBV28 and TRBJ1-5; D gene uncertain. The sequenced sample was PBMCs, obtained after low-dose radiotherapy plus immunotherapy. The clonotype comes from a male donor with prostate cancer. In DNA form, the CDR3 reads TGTGCCAGCAGCCCTACGCGGGTAATTAGCAATCAGCCCCAGCATTTT. It is translated as CASSPTRVISNQPQHF.